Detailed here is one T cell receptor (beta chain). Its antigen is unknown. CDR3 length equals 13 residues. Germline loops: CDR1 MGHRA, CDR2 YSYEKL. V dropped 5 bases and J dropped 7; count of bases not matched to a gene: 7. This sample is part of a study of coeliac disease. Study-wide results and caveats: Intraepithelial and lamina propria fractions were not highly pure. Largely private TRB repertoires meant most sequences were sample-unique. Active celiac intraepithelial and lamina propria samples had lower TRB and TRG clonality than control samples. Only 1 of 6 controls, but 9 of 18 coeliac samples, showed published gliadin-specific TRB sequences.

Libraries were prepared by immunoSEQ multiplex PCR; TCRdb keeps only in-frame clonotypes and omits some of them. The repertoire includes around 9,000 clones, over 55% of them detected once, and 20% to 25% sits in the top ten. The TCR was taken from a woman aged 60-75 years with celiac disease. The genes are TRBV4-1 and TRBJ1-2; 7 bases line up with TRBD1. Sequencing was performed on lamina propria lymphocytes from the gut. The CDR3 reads CASSDPRGFGYTF. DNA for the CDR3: TGCGCCAGCAGCGACCCCAGGGGGTTTGGCTACACCTTC.